This T cell receptor (beta chain) comes out of a study of T cells in localized non-small cell lung cancer. Findings and caveats of the study: The appearance of a median around 57 of the top 100 tumor clones was seen in adjacent lung. One tumor region alone was sequenced, and heterogeneity therefore remains possible. The greatest T cell clonality was found in uninvolved adjacent lung (higher than in tumor). In the blood, greater T cell density corresponded to longer overall survival.

This clone was counted only a few times. What it binds is unknown. Sequencing used immunoSEQ multiplex PCR; TCRdb keeps in-frame clones, though not all of them. Altogether 2,000 to 3,000 clones are present, more than 35% being singletons, with the ten largest covering 21%. Germline loops: CDR1 SGHNT, CDR2 YENEEA. Unmatched junction bases numbered 3, after V lost 6 bases and J lost 2 bases. CDR3 length: 14 amino acids. The genes are TRBV11-3 and TRBJ2-7; 11 bases agree with TRBD1. This TCR was sampled from a woman aged 35 to 70 with stage II squamous cell lung carcinoma. The sequenced sample was normal lung tissue next to the tumor, obtained before any cancer treatment. The CDR3 loop is CASSPGQGAYEQYF. DNA for the CDR3: TGTGCCAGCAGTCCGGGACAGGGGGCCTACGAGCAGTACTTC.